This T cell receptor (beta chain) was recorded in a study of blood T cell repertoires in COVID-19 (dated by TCRdb to about 2020). Notes on the research overall: Samples from collaborators originated in the United States, Italy and Spain and spanned both the acute and convalescent phases of COVID-19. The prospective study material was composed of cDNA or gDNA derived from T cells, B-cell-depleted T cells, or PBMCs. Deeply sampled blood TCRbeta repertoires from subjects exposed to, actively infected with, or recovered from COVID-19 were included in the dataset. The repertoires were released in a freely available public database meant as a resource for research on the immune response to SARS-CoV-2. Samples were obtained from the ongoing ImmuneRACE study (first 160 participants) and from about 1,300 subjects provided by 6 global collaborators. Sample metadata almost always included a de-identified subject ID, COVID-19 status, age in years and sex. Where available, HLA class I and class II types were taken from metadata supplied by the sample provider and were not determined by assay-based typing. Overall study outcomes, separate from this receptor: How much clinical and demographic metadata was included differed by source and by participant, and the metadata was provided uncurated.

Enrolling through a virtual design, the prospective study's participants ranged in age from roughly 18 to 90 years and lived across 24 United States geographic areas. To assign participants to cohorts, the prospective study relied on clinical history that participants themselves reported in a screening survey and a study questionnaire. For ImmuneRACE Cohort 3, a participant was defined as recovered based on two consecutive negative NP/OP PCR tests, clearance by a healthcare professional, or resolution of symptoms. In the prospective study, whole blood, serum and a nasopharyngeal or oropharyngeal swab were collected from each participant by mobile phlebotomists. Additional blood draws and questionnaires over an approximately 2-month period could optionally be provided by prospective study participants. Prospective study blood samples were shipped either frozen or at room temperature before DNA extraction.

From the cysteine through the phenylalanine, the CDR3 covers 15 amino acids. Left in the record is the CDR3 DNA by itself, 45 bases read in frame from the first base. The CDR1 and CDR2 encoded by the germline V gene are KGHDR and SFDVKD. V is cut back by 9 bases and J by 2 bases, with 10 bases in the junction unmatched. The immunoSEQ Assay, a bias-controlled multiplex PCR, was used to amplify TCRbeta CDR3 regions from genomic DNA. As for how the authors treated the data: The number of nucleated cells in each sample was estimated by amplification of reference gene primers within the assay. To quantify the absolute abundance of each unique TCRbeta CDR3 rearrangement, sequence reads were collapsed and filtered. For each sample, productive Simpson clonality was calculated as the square root of Simpson's diversity index over productive rearrangements. This is the immuneACCESS table as TCRdb keeps it, with only in-frame sequences that have V and J called. A part of the clones is gone; compared with another copy, unresolved V genes explain less than half, and the rest is unexplained. Clone size and V and J calls were adopted from that table, with D and trimming inferred from the DNA. The sample records around 330,000 clones, approximately 90% of which are singletons. 8% to 9% of the sample is in the top ten clones.

As to this clone: Its cognate antigen has yet to be identified. Per-base quality was not reported, and no clone a single base away is much larger than it.

The V gene is TRBV24-1 and the J gene is TRBJ2-7, and 9 bases in between align with TRBD1. Sequencing input: PBMCs or T cells enriched from blood (not recorded which). The TCR was taken from a woman aged 18-35 years who had recovered from COVID-19. The CDR3 reads as follows: CATSDRGNPTYEQYF. The nucleotide sequence is given as TGTGCCACCTCCGACAGGGGGAACCCGACCTACGAGCAGTACTTC.